This T cell receptor (beta chain) was profiled in a study of T cell changes during pregnancy in multiple sclerosis. This table comes from immunoSEQ multiplex PCR, and its TCRdb copy is limited to in-frame clones, with some not included. The repertoire consists of 75,000 to 85,000 clones, with just over 90% occurring once and the leading ten covering roughly 2.5%. This TCR was recovered from a female donor with multiple sclerosis, enrolled in a pregnancy study. The material sequenced was peripheral blood, taken in the second trimester of pregnancy.

Written as DNA, the CDR3 is TGCGCCAGCAGCTTGGAGGGTGGGGGCACAGCTTTCTTT. Translated: CASSLEGGGTAFF. The V call is TRBV5-1, the J call TRBJ1-1; tentative D call: TRBD1 (6 bases). Germline V gene lookup returns CDR1 SGHRS and CDR2 YFSETQ. The CDR3 loop spans 13 amino acids. V shed 0 bases and J shed 10 bases, with 13 bases lying between them.